Shown below are 5 T cell receptor beta chains from a single sample sequenced in a study of T cell repertoires in cytomegalovirus infection. From the reads, TCRdb called clonotypes with MiXCR, one entry per CDR3 protein. The sample lists 180,000 or so distinct CDR3 sequences; 17% were seen once. Material for sequencing was CD8+ T cells from PBMCs. The receptors derive from a human donor in good health (CMV status not recorded). Some clones in this sample may be carry-over from other donors' samples.

This clonotype appeared a few times. The gene calls are TRBV7-2 and TRBJ2-1, with TRBD1 matching over 8 bases. Germline V gene data show CDR1 as SGHTA and CDR2 as FQGNSA. The CDR3 is 15 amino acids. Trimming took 5 bases from V and 9 from J; bases not matched to a gene: 12. This CDR3 reads CASSLRGQVTVEQFF. In DNA, the CDR3 is TGTGCCAGCAGCCTCAGGGGACAGGTCACCGTTGAGCAGTTCTTC.

The chain is built from TRBV27 and TRBJ1-6, with D perhaps matching TRBD1 (6 bases). Germline values: CDR1 MNHEY, CDR2 SMNVEV (reference sequence). The CDR3 contains 16 residues. Trimming left V 5 bases short and J 6 bases short, with 17 bases between. The CDR3 DNA is TGTGCCAGCAGTCCCCCTGGACAGTTCCGTAATTCACCCCTCCACTTT. Residues: CASSPPGQFRNSPLHF.

V usage is TRBV20-1 and J usage is TRBJ1-5; the match to TRBD1 covers 8 bases. The germline gives CDR1 DFQATT, CDR2 SNEGSKA (reference sequence). The CDR3 runs to 14 residues. V was clipped by 3 bases and J by 8 bases; unmatched bases: 9. DNA for the CDR3: TGCAGTGCTAGCTCGGGACAGGCCGTAGAGCCCCAGCATTTT. It specifies CSASSGQAVEPQHF.

J is TRBJ1-3 and V is TRBV28, with D perhaps TRBD1 (6 bases). The CDR3 contains 14 residues. Trimming took 4 bases from V and 3 from J, leaving 10 bases between them. Germline V CDR1 and CDR2: MDHEN, SYDVKM. The CDR3 loop reads CASSSWGLGNTIYF. As DNA, the CDR3 is TGTGCCAGCAGTTCTTGGGGGCTTGGAAACACCATATATTTT.

The gene calls are TRBV7-8 and TRBJ2-5; D is unclear. The V and J ends lost 1 base and 0 bases respectively, with 6 bases between them. CDR3 size: 14 residues. CDR1 and CDR2 from the germline V gene are SGHVS and FQNEAQ. The CDR3 spells CASSLGWYQETQYF. In DNA form, the CDR3 reads TGTGCCAGCAGCTTAGGGTGGTACCAAGAGACCCAGTACTTC.